This paragraph reports one T cell receptor beta chain. Its antigen is unknown. CDR1 is given as SGHRS and CDR2 as YFSETQ, both from the germline V gene. The CDR3 sequence holds 13 residues, the cysteine and phenylalanine included. DNA is not on record. Sequencing instrument: NextSeq 550. The Human TCR Profiling Kit (MiLaboratory) was used to prepare UMI-labeled 5' RACE TRB cDNA libraries. cDNA synthesis used the entire amount of extracted RNA, and PCR amplification then used the entire amount of cDNA produced. Libraries were prepared in parallel with an identical number of PCR cycles. For the original study's pipeline: About 48,000 +/- 9,800 unique UMI-labeled TRB cDNA molecules per library were extracted with MIGEC and MiXCR, with at least two reads per UMI required. On average, each library contained approximately 40,000 +/- 10,000 functional in-frame TRB CDR3 nucleotide clonotypes without stop codons. After each sample was downsampled to 5000 UMI-labeled TRB molecules, VDJtools was used to calculate diversity metrics such as normalized Shannon-Wiener and Chao1. For the central five CDR3 residues, VDJtools calculated physicochemical properties weighted by clonotype size, namely interaction energy, strength, volume and Kidera factor 4. TCRdb reprocessed the reads, so every CDR3 protein sequence counts as one entry and DNA is not shown. In this record, the V and J calls reflect TCRdb's handling and not the investigators' own analysis. The sample's table lists a count of 6,000 to 8,500 distinct CDR3 sequences. The ten most abundant clones make up about 2% of the sample.

These data originate in a study of CXCR3-negative and CXCR3-positive naive CD8 T cells (dated by TCRdb to about 2019). Regarding the complete study: In total, approximately 150 million TRB reads were obtained, corresponding to roughly 1.5 +/- 0.3 million reads per library. TRBV-TRBJ cluster analysis included naive subsets from roughly 5 donors and memory cells from 3 donors. Data from 11 donors, pooled across two independent experiments, went into the diversity and physicochemical repertoire analyses.

For every CD8+ T cell subset, approximately 300,000 cells were flow-sorted straight into RLT lysis buffer, and each subset was sorted in triplicate. To keep memory contaminants out, a stringent definition of naive CD8+ T cells was applied: CD45RO-CCR7+CD27+CD95-. Peripheral blood mononuclear cells were isolated from buffy coats by standard density gradient centrifugation. Naive CXCR3-negative and CXCR3-positive CD8+ T cells were flow-sorted using a FACSAria III. An RNeasy Mini Kit was used to extract total RNA from the sorted cells. Study-level results and caveats: Both naive subsets had comparably high repertoire diversity, while memory CD8+ T cells had much lower repertoire diversity. Because surface CD5, which has been linked to self-reactivity in mice, was comparable between naive subsets, TCR interaction strength was also inferred from TRB CDR3 physicochemical properties. Because CXCR3 expression was partially decreased after cryopreservation, freshly isolated PBMCs were used for most assays. TRB CDR3s from CXCR3-positive naive cells showed higher hydrophobicity (lower Kidera factor 4), lower energy, and higher strength and volume indices than CXCR3-negative naive cells. TRBV-TRBJ usage was similar between naive CXCR3-negative and CXCR3-positive cells from the same donor, while memory cells showed distinct patterns.

The rearranged segments are TRBV5-1 and TRBJ1-1; TCRdb indicates TRBD1, and absent DNA this call remains unverified. Specimen: naive CXCR3- CD8+ T cells from blood. What the cell subset or site label conveys for this sample: CD45RO-CCR7+CD27+CD95- naive CD8+ T cells lacking CXCR3 (TNR3-). This clonotype originated in a human donor in good health. Some clones in this sample may be carry-over from other donors' samples. The CDR3 reads CASSLDWGQEAFF.